Below, one T cell receptor beta chain is given with its context. Its cognate antigen is unknown. CDR1 MDHEN and CDR2 SYDVKM come from the germline V gene. V dropped 7 bases and J dropped 4; count of bases not matched to a gene: 1. CDR3 length equals 12 residues. The data belong to a study of cytomegalovirus exposure and HLA in healthy donors. Study outcomes and limitations: Some TCR beta chains (more than 150 of them) were listed as cytomegalovirus-associated. Indistinguishability led to the exclusion of some V segments, TRBV6-2 and TRBV6-3 included. A later analysis found that most CMV-associated TCR beta chains appeared HLA-restricted. High specificity and sensitivity for cytomegalovirus status were reported for the classifier.

The PCR contained 60 Vbeta and 13 Jbeta primers. The assay was immunoSEQ multiplex PCR, and TCRdb's table has in-frame clones only and misses some. Among roughly 77,000 clones listed, roughly 70% were seen once. V and J are TRBV28 and TRBJ2-7, with 10 bases identical to TRBD2. The clonotype comes from a woman in her thirties or forties in good health and CMV-seropositive. Sequenced material: PBMCs. CDR3 DNA: TGTGCCAGCACTAGCGGGGGATACGAGCAGTACTTC. Its protein product is CASTSGGYEQYF.